The 13 T cell receptor beta chains below were found in one sample sequenced in a study of blood T cell repertoires in COVID-19 (dated by TCRdb to 2018 to 2021). The protocol used for the library was the immunoSEQ multiplex PCR assay. TCRdb took over this immuneACCESS table, retaining in-frame rearrangements with V and J assigned. Such tables are incomplete; in checked studies, under half of the missing clones stem from an unresolved V gene, and the remainder is unexplained. This sample is represented by tens of thousands of clones; roughly nine tenths of them were singletons. The ten largest clones represent under 6.5% of the sample. Specimen: peripheral blood. The receptor set was obtained from a man between 70 and 80 years old with acute or convalescent COVID-19.

This chain uses TRBV6-2 or TRBV6-3 with TRBJ1-2; no firm D call. Germline CDR1 and CDR2: MNHEY and SVGEGT. The CDR3 is 13 amino acids. Trimming cost V 5 bases and J 5 bases, with 12 bases left between them. CDR3 bases: TGTGCCAGCAGTCCCGGGATATTATATGGCTACACCTTC. Translated: CASSPGILYGYTF.

The chain employs TRBV11-2 and TRBJ2-5, with 9 bases that match TRBD2. V trimming: 6 bases; J trimming: 1 base; junction bases outside the gene matches: 15. Germline CDR1 and CDR2: SGHAT and FQNNGV. This CDR3 comprises 18 residues. The CDR3: CASRWGRGGARAQETQYF. In DNA, the CDR3 is TGTGCCAGCAGGTGGGGGCGCGGGGGGGCGCGGGCCCAAGAGACCCAGTACTTC.

The V and J genes are TRBV25-1 and TRBJ2-2; the D is unclear. There are 14 residues in the CDR3. Germline V gene sequence: CDR1 MGHDK, CDR2 SYGVNS. V was cut by 2 bases and J by 11 bases, with 15 bases left in between. DNA for the CDR3: TGTGCCAGCAGTGAAGCGTCTGGGCCAGCCGAGCTGTTTTTT. This codes for CASSEASGPAELFF.

The rearrangement joins TRBV19 to TRBJ1-1; D unresolved. V lost 8 bases, J lost 4 bases, and 8 bases lay in between. The CDR3 consists of 11 residues. Germline lookup yields CDR1 LNHDA and CDR2 SQIVND (reference sequence). Here the CDR3 reads CASPSGTEAFF. DNA of the CDR3: TGTGCCAGTCCCTCAGGCACTGAAGCTTTCTTT.

This chain connects TRBV30 to TRBJ1-3, with 8 bases aligning to TRBD1. The CDR3 totals 17 residues. V lost 2 bases and J lost 0; bases outside the gene matches: 9. Germline V lookup: CDR1 GTSNPN, CDR2 SVGIG (reference sequence). The CDR3 DNA reads as TGTGCCTGGAGTCCGTGGGACAGGAGACTCTCTGGAAACACCATATATTTT. Translated, it gives CAWSPWDRRLSGNTIYF.

The CDR3 loop reads CASSHLNRGDYGYTF. CDR3 nucleotides: TGCGCCAGCAGCCATCTCAATAGAGGAGACTATGGCTACACCTTC. This chain links TRBV4-3 with TRBJ1-2; no reliable D call. CDR1 and CDR2 (germline): LGHNA, YSLEER. The germline V and J ends were trimmed by 3 bases and 3 bases, with 14 bases remaining between them. CDR3 length: 15 residues.

This chain joins TRBV7-2 and TRBJ1-5, with TRBD1 matching 12 bases. The trim removed 1 base at V and 6 bases at J, leaving 7 bases unmatched. Per the germline V gene, CDR1 is SGHTA and CDR2 is FQGNSA. The CDR3 runs to 17 residues. The CDR3 bases are TGTGCCAGCAGCTTAGTCCCAGGGACAGGGGGCATTCAGCCCCAGCATTTT. It translates to CASSLVPGTGGIQPQHF.

V gene TRBV4-2 combines with J gene TRBJ2-7; TRBD2 might be the D (6 bases). The CDR3 sequence is 12 residues long. Germline V gene lookup returns CDR1 LGHNA and CDR2 YNFKEQ. Trimming left V 7 bases short and J 7 bases short, with 14 bases between. The CDR3 loop reads CASNEGLGEQYF. For the CDR3, the DNA is TGTGCCAGCAATGAGGGACTTGGGGAGCAGTACTTC.

The chain carries TRBV11-2 and TRBJ1-5; 8 nucleotides match TRBD1. Trimming removed 4 bases from V and 11 bases from J; junction bases left unmatched: 10. Germline V lookup: CDR1 SGHAT, CDR2 FQNNGV. The length of the CDR3 is 14 residues. The CDR3 DNA reads as TGTGCCAGCAGCTACGGACAGGGCCACGAGGCCCAGCATTTT. Protein product: CASSYGQGHEAQHF.

The rearrangement links TRBV11-2 to TRBJ1-6; tentative D call: TRBD1 (6 bases). Trimming took 5 bases from V and 8 from J, leaving 22 bases between them. Germline assignment: CDR1 SGHAT and CDR2 FQNNGV. The CDR3 sequence is 17 residues long. The CDR3 nucleotides read TGTGCCAGCAGCCGGAACTCAGGGGACCAGTTATATTCACCCCTCCACTTT. Amino acids: CASSRNSGDQLYSPLHF.

In its sample, this clone was seen once. The chain combines TRBV2 with TRBJ2-1, with a weak D call TRBD2 (7 bases). V was pared by 10 bases and J by 7 bases, with 23 bases between. The CDR3 extends over 15 amino acids. Germline V gene lookup returns CDR1 SNHLY and CDR2 FYNNEI. DNA of the CDR3: TGTGCCACAGTCCAAGCCTTGGCGGGGGCGAATGAGCAGTTCTTC. It is translated as CATVQALAGANEQFF.

The chain combines TRBV4-1 with TRBJ2-7; tentatively, D is TRBD2 (6 bases). CDR3 length equals 15 residues. The V gene's germline CDR1 is MGHRA and CDR2 YSYEKL. V was trimmed by 2 bases and J by 2 bases, leaving 13 bases between them. The CDR3 loop reads CASSQLGGPPYEQYF. CDR3 bases: TGCGCCAGCAGCCAATTGGGGGGTCCTCCCTACGAGCAGTACTTC.

The rearrangement uses TRBV6-2 or TRBV6-3 and TRBJ1-5; the D gene is possibly TRBD1 (6 bases). V lost 5 bases and J 9 bases, leaving 14 bases between the germline ends. Germline loops: CDR1 MNHEY, CDR2 SVGEGT. This CDR3 is built from 13 residues. The CDR3 bases are TGTGCCAGCAGTACAGGGTATGGTCCGCCCCAGCATTTT. Its translation is CASSTGYGPPQHF.